A single sample gave rise to the 2 T cell receptor beta chains below, sequenced in a study of T-cell memory formation after mild COVID-19. TCRdb recomputed calls from the 5' RACE reads with MiXCR, one row per CDR3 protein. The table has about 350,000 distinct CDR3 sequences, around 13% seen once. Sequences were obtained from PBMCs or a T cell subset sorted from them (not recorded which). The receptors shown here come from a man between 18 and 29 years old who had mild COVID-19 (a few samples of this study predate the infection). Cell type and time point are not known.

J is TRBJ2-1 and V is TRBV2; maybe TRBD2 (5 bases). The CDR3 is 14 amino acids. CDR1 and CDR2 from the germline V gene are SNHLY and FYNNEI. V was shortened by 4 bases and J by 0 bases, with 7 bases between the two germline ends. The CDR3 loop is CASSAGSSYNEQFF. CDR3 nucleotides: TGTGCCAGCAGTGCGGGAAGCTCCTACAATGAGCAGTTCTTC. Together with reference TRBV2 and TRBJ2-1, the CDR3 gives the full variable domain: EPEVTQTPSHQVTQMGQEVILRCVPISNHLYFYWYRQILGQKVEFLVSFYNNEISEKSEIFDDQFSVERPDGSNFTLKIRSTKLEDSAMYFCASSAGSSYNEQFFGPGTRLTVL.

This clonotype has only a few counts. This chain connects TRBV12-3 or TRBV12-4 to TRBJ2-2, with 9 bases that match TRBD1. Trimming removed 6 bases from V and 7 bases from J; junction bases left unmatched: 9. The CDR3 covers 15 residues. In DNA, the CDR3 is TGTGCCAGCAGCCTACAGGGGGCAAGGATCGGGGAGCTGTTTTTT. Translated, it gives CASSLQGARIGELFF.